Below, 20 T cell receptor beta chains from the same sample are listed, as sequenced in a study of T cell responses to AZD1222 COVID-19 vaccine. This table comes from immunoSEQ multiplex PCR, and its TCRdb copy is limited to in-frame clones, with some not included. The sample has about 120,000 clones, approximately 85% seen once; the top ten hold about 8.5%. Source: peripheral blood, taken on day 0 of AZD1222 vaccination. These receptors were collected from an adult in good health.

This chain links TRBV14 with TRBJ1-6, with D perhaps matching TRBD1 (5 bases). V was cut by 6 bases and J by 2 bases, with 11 bases left in between. The V gene's germline CDR1 is SGHDN and CDR2 FVKESK. This CDR3 contains 15 residues. The CDR3 region has the DNA TGTGCCAGCAGAGTCGACAGTGCCTATAATTCACCCCTCCACTTT. This gives the protein CASRVDSAYNSPLHF.

CDR3 amino acids: CSATDRAPTDTQYF. In DNA, the CDR3 is TGCAGCGCTACGGACAGGGCGCCCACAGATACGCAGTATTTT. The chain is built from TRBV29-1 and TRBJ2-3, with TRBD1 matching over 8 bases. V shed 7 bases and J 2 bases; nucleotides not matched to a gene: 8. This CDR3 comprises 14 residues. Germline-derived CDR1 and CDR2 are SQVTM and ANQGSEA.

The rearrangement uses TRBV5-1 and TRBJ2-2; TRBD2 matches 7 bases. In germline, CDR1 is SGHRS, CDR2 YFSETQ. J was trimmed by 3 bases and V by 4 bases; bases with no gene match: 6. The CDR3 is 15 amino acids. DNA for the CDR3: TGCGCCAGCAGCCCGGGACTACCGGACACCGGGGAGCTGTTTTTT. Translation: CASSPGLPDTGELFF.

The rearrangement joins TRBV7-3 to TRBJ2-3; the D gene could be TRBD1 or TRBD2 (5 bases each). This CDR3 is 13 amino acids long. The V gene's germline CDR1 is SGHTA and CDR2 FQGTGA. V was cut by 0 bases and J by 6 bases, with 7 bases left in between. CDR3 protein: CASSLTWGDTQYF. For the CDR3, the DNA is TGTGCCAGCAGCTTAACGTGGGGGGATACGCAGTATTTT.

A few counts support this clone. The chain carries TRBV2 and TRBJ1-4; a possible D gene is TRBD1 (5 bases). V gave up 6 bases and J gave up 0 bases, with 5 bases separating them. This CDR3 comprises 13 residues. The V gene's germline CDR1 is SNHLY and CDR2 FYNNEI. This chain's CDR3 is CASRGATNEKLFF. CDR3 DNA sequence: TGTGCCAGCAGAGGGGCAACTAATGAAAAACTGTTTTTT.

The DNA of the CDR3 is TGTGCCAGCAGCCCACGGATCGGGGGGGGGACGCCCCACGAGCAGTACTTC. Its protein is CASSPRIGGGTPHEQYF. V usage is TRBV9 and J usage is TRBJ2-7; TRBD2 matches at 8 bases. V was pared by 4 bases and J by 5 bases, with 17 bases of the junction left unmatched. The CDR3 is made up of 17 amino acids. The germline gives CDR1 SGDLS, CDR2 YYNGEE.

This chain links TRBV6-5 with TRBJ1-4; D uncertain. V shed 7 bases and J shed 0 bases, with 12 bases lying between them. This CDR3 is 15 amino acids long. Germline CDR1 and CDR2: MNHEY and SVGAGI. In nucleotides, the CDR3 is TGTGCCAGCACGGAGGAGAGTGCAACTAATGAAAAACTGTTTTTT. It is translated as CASTEESATNEKLFF.

This clone was picked up a small number of times. The genes are TRBV5-8 and TRBJ1-5; D call uncertain. The V gene's germline CDR1 is SGHTS and CDR2 YDEGEE. This CDR3 has 13 amino acids. Deletions cut 7 bases from V and 5 bases from J, with 13 bases between. The CDR3: CASHHLIHQPQHF. As DNA, the CDR3 is TGTGCCAGCCACCACTTAATCCATCAGCCCCAGCATTTT.

This clone was detected once. The rearrangement uses TRBV5-4 and TRBJ2-7; TRBD2 aligns across 11 bases. V was clipped by 3 bases and J by 0 bases; unmatched bases: 11. This CDR3 region has 18 residues. Germline V gives CDR1 SGHNT, CDR2 YYREEE (reference sequence). CDR3 amino acids: CASSSGLAGRGSSYEQYF. CDR3 in DNA: TGTGCCAGCAGCTCAGGACTAGCGGGTCGAGGGAGCTCCTACGAGCAGTACTTC.

The CDR3 bases are TGTGCCAGCAGTTACTCGGGTCACGAGCAGTACTTC. This gives the protein CASSYSGHEQYF. The chain links TRBV6-2 or TRBV6-3 to TRBJ2-7; D is unresolved. CDR3 length equals 12 residues. Trimming removed 0 bases at V and 5 bases at J, with 5 bases between. Germline V gives CDR1 MNHEY, CDR2 SVGEGT.

Here the CDR3 DNA reads TGCGCCAGCAGCCACTCTGCGGGAGCCACCTACGAGCAGTACTTC. Translated, it gives CASSHSAGATYEQYF. The rearrangement links TRBV4-3 to TRBJ2-7; TRBD2 matches 7 bases. Losses at the gene ends were 3 bases for V and 2 bases for J; bases not matched to a gene: 7. CDR3 size: 15 residues. Germline-derived CDR1 and CDR2 are LGHNA and YSLEER.

Only one count was recorded for this clone. The chain combines TRBV4-3 with TRBJ2-7; 8 bases map to TRBD2. After removal of 1 base from V and 8 bases from J, the junction contained 7 bases not matched to a gene. The CDR3 spans 14 residues. Germline CDR1 reads LGHNA; CDR2 reads YSLEER. CDR3 coding DNA: TGCGCCAGCAGCCAAGGTCCGGGAGGGGGACAGCAGTACTTC. It is translated as CASSQGPGGGQQYF.

This clone is a singleton in its sample. The chain employs TRBV4-2 and TRBJ1-2; tentative D call: TRBD1 (5 bases). Trimming took 4 bases from V and 2 from J, leaving 11 bases between them. Germline CDR1 is LGHNA and CDR2 is YNFKEQ. This CDR3 contains 14 residues. DNA of the CDR3: TGTGCCAGCAGCCGAGAGACAGAGAACTATGGCTACACCTTC. Its translation: CASSRETENYGYTF.

CDR3 sequence: CASSLDAGQYNEQFF. CDR3 sequence (DNA): TGCGCCAGCAGCTTGGACGCCGGGCAGTACAATGAGCAGTTCTTC. The chain has TRBV5-1 and TRBJ2-1; D gene uncertain. Germline-derived CDR1 and CDR2 are SGHRS and YFSETQ. The germline V and J ends were trimmed by 0 bases and 4 bases, with 11 bases remaining between them. The CDR3 sequence is 15 residues long.

This clone was observed a single time. Here the CDR3 reads CASSPRGGFPEKLFF. As DNA, the CDR3 is TGTGCCAGCAGTCCGAGGGGCGGATTTCCTGAAAAACTGTTTTTT. The chain combines TRBV27 with TRBJ1-4; TRBD1 is a possible D gene (5 bases). The germline gives CDR1 MNHEY, CDR2 SMNVEV (reference sequence). The CDR3 is 15 amino acids. Trimming stripped 5 bases from V and 7 bases from J, with 17 bases between. Full variable domain (missing parts from reference TRBV27 and TRBJ1-4): EAQVTQNPRYLITVTGKKLTVTCSQNMNHEYMSWYRQDPGLGLRQIYYSMNVEVTDKGDVPEGYKVSRKEKRNFPLILESPSPNQTSLYFCASSPRGGFPEKLFFGSGTQLSVL.

The CDR3 region has the DNA TGTGCCAGCAGTTTTAGACAGGGTCATGGCTACACCTTC. This gives the protein CASSFRQGHGYTF. The chain uses TRBV12-3 or TRBV12-4 and TRBJ1-2; the match to TRBD1 covers 7 bases. The J segment lost 6 bases and the V segment lost 3 bases, leaving 4 bases of the junction unmatched. The CDR3 consists of 13 residues.

This chain connects TRBV29-1 to TRBJ1-2; D perhaps matches TRBD1 (5 bases). V dropped 4 bases and J dropped 4 bases, with 22 bases sitting between them. The CDR3 sequence is 16 residues long. Germline V lookup: CDR1 SQVTM, CDR2 ANQGSEA. This chain's CDR3 is CSVVPGPSFSTYGYTF. DNA of the CDR3: TGCAGCGTTGTCCCGGGACCGAGTTTTTCCACCTATGGCTACACCTTC.

The chain employs TRBV19 and TRBJ2-5, with a weak D call TRBD2 (6 bases). V lost 4 bases and J 1 base, leaving 7 bases between the germline ends. Germline V gene lookup returns CDR1 LNHDA and CDR2 SQIVND (reference sequence). The CDR3 is 13 amino acids. Written as DNA, the CDR3 is TGTGCCAGTAGTAGGGACTCCCAAGAGACCCAGTACTTC. Translation gives CASSRDSQETQYF.

This clone has a single count. The chain employs TRBV10-1 and TRBJ2-7, with D unresolved. Per germline, CDR1 WNHNN and CDR2 SYGVQD (reference sequence). The CDR3 contains 10 residues. CDR3 DNA sequence: TGCGGAGACAACTCCTACGAGCAGTACTTC. It codes for CGDNSYEQYF.

This chain joins TRBV5-1 and TRBJ1-1; D gene ambiguous. The germline V and J ends were trimmed by 7 bases and 3 bases, with 7 bases remaining between them. The CDR3 extends over 11 amino acids. Looked up from germline, CDR1 is SGHRS and CDR2 is YFSETQ. CDR3 bases: TGCGCCAGCCTCGGGGACACTGAAGCTTTCTTT. Translation: CASLGDTEAFF.